The next 27 T cell receptor beta chains were all read from a single sample in a study of T cells after yellow fever vaccination. Each CDR3 protein gets one entry after TCRdb re-called the 5' RACE reads with MiXCR. The table records more than 95,000 distinct CDR3 sequences, around 6.7% of them present only once. This specimen was CD4+ T cells sorted from PBMCs, taken about 41 days after the first yellow fever vaccination. These TCRs come from a man aged 18 to 30 who received the YFV17D yellow fever vaccine.

This clonotype was counted a few times. This chain connects TRBV5-1 to TRBJ1-6; D is unresolved. This CDR3 region has 16 residues. Trimming pared 0 bases from V and 5 bases from J, leaving 12 bases between. Germline V gene sequence: CDR1 SGHRS, CDR2 YFSETQ. CDR3: CASSLGTQTDNSPLHF. The CDR3 region has the DNA TGCGCCAGCAGCTTGGGGACCCAGACGGATAATTCACCCCTCCACTTT.

This clonotype was seen repeatedly, ten times or more. J is TRBJ2-5 and V is TRBV20-1, with D unclear. This CDR3 is 11 amino acids long. Germline V gene sequence: CDR1 DFQATT, CDR2 SNEGSKA (reference sequence). Trimming took off 7 bases at V and 5 bases at J, with 11 bases between the two ends. The CDR3 reads CSVRIWETQYF. The CDR3 DNA reads as TGCAGTGTCAGAATCTGGGAGACCCAGTACTTC.

The rearrangement joins TRBV13 to TRBJ1-6; the D gene is possibly TRBD1 (6 bases). The V end lost 2 bases, the J end lost 8 bases, and 19 bases lay between the germline ends. CDR3 length: 17 amino acids. Germline V CDR1 and CDR2: PRHDT, FYEKMQ (reference sequence). CDR3 sequence: CASSLRDTNDLDSPLHF. The CDR3, as DNA: TGTGCCAGCAGCTTAAGGGACACTAACGATCTAGATTCACCCCTCCACTTT.

This clonotype was recorded at least ten times. In DNA, the CDR3 is TGCAGCGGGACAGGGGGCTGGGGTATGAACACTGAAGCTTTCTTT. This sequence encodes CSGTGGWGMNTEAFF. The V gene is TRBV29-1, the J gene TRBJ1-1; 11 positions agree with TRBD1. The J segment lost 0 bases and the V segment lost 7 bases, leaving 7 bases of the junction unmatched. The germline gives CDR1 SQVTM, CDR2 ANQGSEA. CDR3 length equals 15 residues.

The chain employs TRBV7-2 and TRBJ2-3, with 8 nucleotides matching TRBD2. V lost 8 bases to trimming and J lost 2 bases; unmatched junction nucleotides: 6. The CDR3 loop spans 14 amino acids. Germline V lookup: CDR1 SGHTA, CDR2 FQGNSA. In DNA form, the CDR3 reads TGTGCCAGCGCGGCGGGGGGTGCCACAGATACGCAGTATTTT. Its translation is CASAAGGATDTQYF.

This clonotype was counted a few times. The J gene is TRBJ2-5, the V gene TRBV4-3, with 9 bases aligning to TRBD1. The CDR3 has 19 amino acids. The V segment lost 1 base and the J segment 1 base; nucleotides outside the gene matches: 13. The germline CDR1 and CDR2 sequences are LGHNA and YSLEER. In DNA form, the CDR3 reads TGCGCCAGCAGCCAAGGAAGACAGGGGGAGGTCCGATTCCAAGAGACCCAGTACTTC. Translated, it gives CASSQGRQGEVRFQETQYF.

This clonotype has at least ten counts. The J gene is TRBJ2-7, the V gene TRBV12-3 or TRBV12-4; no clear D. This CDR3 contains 12 residues. Trimming took 6 bases from V and 2 from J, leaving 8 bases between them. The CDR3: CASRWATYEQYF. The CDR3 nucleotides are TGTGCCAGCAGGTGGGCAACCTACGAGCAGTACTTC.

There are many counts of this clonotype. This chain links TRBV5-1 with TRBJ2-1, with TRBD2 matching over 12 bases. Losses at the gene ends were 1 base for V and 6 bases for J; bases not matched to a gene: 11. The CDR3 runs to 18 residues. Germline lookup yields CDR1 SGHRS and CDR2 YFSETQ. CDR3 DNA: TGCGCCAGCAGCTTGTCGCCTAGCGGGGGGGCCGGTTTCAATGAGCAGTTCTTC. It yields the protein CASSLSPSGGAGFNEQFF.

This clonotype showed up many times. The V gene is TRBV20-1, the J gene TRBJ2-5, with unresolved D. Germline assignment: CDR1 DFQATT and CDR2 SNEGSKA (reference sequence). The CDR3 is made up of 14 amino acids. Deletions cut 6 bases from V and 4 bases from J, with 18 bases between. The CDR3 DNA follows: TGCAGTGCCCCGGCCCTGGGCCGGAGAGAGACCCAGTACTTC. Its translation: CSAPALGRRETQYF.

There are many counts of this clonotype. CDR3 DNA: TGTGCCAGCAGCGTATCCTCAAGGGTCGTCGCAGATACGCAGTATTTT. This codes for CASSVSSRVVADTQYF. This chain links TRBV5-5 with TRBJ2-3, with no clear D. The germline V gene has CDR1 SGHKS and CDR2 YYEKEE (reference sequence). The CDR3 extends over 16 amino acids. V lost 4 bases and J 4 bases, leaving 19 bases between the germline ends.

The chain links TRBV20-1 to TRBJ2-1, with 11 bases fitting TRBD2. The J segment lost 12 bases and the V segment lost 6 bases, leaving 10 bases of the junction unmatched. Looked up from germline, CDR1 is DFQATT and CDR2 is SNEGSKA (reference sequence). CDR3 length equals 13 residues. The CDR3 coding sequence is TGCAGTGCGGGTTTAGCGGGGGGGTATGCGCAGTTCTTC. Translation gives CSAGLAGGYAQFF.

There are many counts of this clonotype. CDR3 DNA sequence: TGTGCCATCAGTGAGTCTTTGGCTAGCGGGGCCCAAGAGACCCAGTACTTC. Its protein product is CAISESLASGAQETQYF. This sequence joins TRBV10-3 and TRBJ2-5; TRBD2 agrees at 9 bases. V dropped 0 bases and J dropped 1; count of bases not matched to a gene: 6. Germline V gene data show CDR1 as ENHRY and CDR2 as SYGVKD. The CDR3 runs to 17 residues.

Ten or more counts support this clonotype. In nucleotides, the CDR3 is TGTGCCAGCAGTGAAGACAGGGTTGGGACACCCCTCCACTTT. Its translation: CASSEDRVGTPLHF. The rearrangement links TRBV2 to TRBJ1-6, with D perhaps TRBD1 (6 bases). V was pared by 1 base and J by 11 bases, with 12 bases between. Germline CDR1 reads SNHLY; CDR2 reads FYNNEI. The CDR3 length is 14 residues.

The V gene is TRBV12-3 or TRBV12-4, the J gene TRBJ2-2, with a tentative D call TRBD2 (6 bases). Trimming removed 7 bases at V and 2 bases at J, with 17 bases between. The CDR3 consists of 16 residues. The CDR3 DNA is TGTGCCAGCACTCACCCCGGGACTCTCAACACCGGGGAGCTGTTTTTT. This sequence encodes CASTHPGTLNTGELFF.

This clonotype was observed at least ten times. J is TRBJ2-1 and V is TRBV6-6; D is unclear. The germline CDR1 and CDR2 sequences are MNHNY and SVGAGI (reference sequence). Trimming shortened V by 6 bases and J by 8 bases, and 14 bases separated the two germline ends. This CDR3 is built from 13 residues. The CDR3 sequence: CASSRMGSDEQFF. CDR3 DNA: TGTGCCAGCAGCAGGATGGGATCCGATGAGCAGTTCTTC.

This chain joins TRBV4-3 and TRBJ2-2; TRBD1 agrees at 10 bases. Germline V gene lookup returns CDR1 LGHNA and CDR2 YSLEER. The CDR3 length is 15 residues. With V trimmed by 3 bases and J by 5 bases, 3 bases remained unmatched. CDR3 coding DNA: TGCGCCAGCAGCCAGGAGGACAGGGGGACCGGGGAGCTGTTTTTT. As protein: CASSQEDRGTGELFF.

This clonotype came up a few times. This rearrangement joins TRBV6-5 to TRBJ1-6; 8 bases are a match to TRBD1. Trimming cost V 2 bases and J 6 bases; bases outside gene matches: 15. Germline assignment: CDR1 MNHEY and CDR2 SVGAGI. The CDR3 runs to 19 residues. CDR3 bases: TGTGCCAGCAGTTACGCTATTAGGACAGGGTGGGGGGGTAATTCACCCCTCCACTTT. Translated, it gives CASSYAIRTGWGGNSPLHF.

The chain carries TRBV23-1 and TRBJ1-1, with D tentatively TRBD1 (5 bases). TRBV23-1 belongs to the ORF category, with a function that is uncertain. This CDR3 is built from 12 residues. The V end lost 2 bases, the J end lost 10 bases, and 11 bases lay between the germline ends. CDR3 sequence reads: CASSQPDGAAFF. CDR3 coding DNA: TGCGCCAGCAGTCAACCTGATGGGGCAGCTTTCTTT.

This clonotype has a count of ten or more. The chain combines TRBV5-1 with TRBJ2-2; the D is unclear. The CDR3 length is 17 residues. Trimming removed 0 bases at V and 5 bases at J, with 17 bases between. Germline CDR1 is SGHRS and CDR2 is YFSETQ. For the CDR3, the DNA is TGCGCCAGCAGCTTGGCGGCATACGGAAAAGGGACCGGGGAGCTGTTTTTT. Its translation: CASSLAAYGKGTGELFF.

In this sample, this clonotype turned up a few times. The chain is built from TRBV12-2 and TRBJ2-3; the table assigns TRBD2, which was not confirmed against the DNA. TRBV12-2 is recorded as a pseudogene. This CDR3 is 17 amino acids long. As DNA, the CDR3 is TGTGCAAGTCGCCTATCTCCCTTTATGGTTAGCACAGATACGCAGTATTTT. Its protein is CASRLSPFMVSTDTQYF.

The sample holds a few counts of this clonotype. The chain employs TRBV5-1 and TRBJ2-2, with 7 nucleotides matching TRBD2. CDR1 is SGHRS and CDR2 is YFSETQ in the germline V gene. CDR3 length: 15 residues. The V segment lost 1 base and the J segment 3 bases; nucleotides outside the gene matches: 3. CDR3 DNA sequence: TGCGCCAGCAGCTTGACGGCGGGGGACACCGGGGAGCTGTTTTTT. This encodes CASSLTAGDTGELFF.

At least ten counts were recorded for this clonotype. This chain connects TRBV9 to TRBJ2-6; no clear D gene. The ends were cut back, 0 bases at V and 4 bases at J, with 11 bases in the middle. Germline values: CDR1 SGDLS, CDR2 YYNGEE. The CDR3 is 16 amino acids. CDR3 in amino acids: CASSVGAGSGANVLTF. DNA of the CDR3: TGTGCCAGCAGCGTAGGGGCCGGGTCCGGGGCCAACGTCCTGACTTTC.

This clonotype was observed a few times. The chain recombines TRBV11-2 with TRBJ1-1; no reliable D call. Trimming left V 4 bases short and J 0 bases short, with 18 bases between. The V gene's germline CDR1 is SGHAT and CDR2 FQNNGV. The CDR3 runs 17 residues. For the CDR3, the DNA is TGTGCCAGCAGCTATTCCGCCGCACGGAGGATGAACACTGAAGCTTTCTTT. Protein: CASSYSAARRMNTEAFF.

This clonotype was recorded at least ten times. The genes are TRBV5-1 and TRBJ2-5; a possible D gene is TRBD2 (5 bases). CDR1 and CDR2 from the germline V gene are SGHRS and YFSETQ. V lost 4 bases and J 4 bases, leaving 11 bases between the germline ends. The CDR3 runs to 13 residues. The CDR3, as DNA: TGCGCCAGCAGCCCGGGGTCGAGAGAGACCCAGTACTTC. It is translated as CASSPGSRETQYF.

This clonotype was counted many times. Here the CDR3 reads CASSHSISRQGVRNGYTF. CDR3 coding DNA: TGTGCCAGCAGCCATTCGATATCGCGACAGGGAGTTCGGAATGGCTACACCTTC. The rearrangement links TRBV11-2 to TRBJ1-2; TRBD1 agrees at 7 bases. The junction had 21 bases not matched to a gene; V was cut back by 5 bases and J by 6 bases. This CDR3 contains 18 residues. Germline CDR1 reads SGHAT; CDR2 reads FQNNGV.

This clonotype has a count of ten or more. The J gene is TRBJ2-1, the V gene TRBV11-1; 13 positions agree with TRBD2. Germline CDR1 is SGHAT and CDR2 is FQDESV (reference sequence). CDR3 length: 15 residues. The junction had 8 bases not matched to a gene; V was cut back by 5 bases and J by 10 bases. As DNA, the CDR3 is TGTGCCAGCAGCACGACTAGCGGGGGGCCTTTGGAGCAGTTCTTC. Its translation is CASSTTSGGPLEQFF.

This chain connects TRBV7-2 to TRBJ2-5, with 8 positions matching TRBD2. This CDR3 has 16 residues. The germline V gene encodes CDR1 SGHTA and CDR2 FQGNSA. Trimming at V came to 5 bases and at J to 5 bases, leaving 13 bases not matched to a gene. The CDR3 here is CASSPCDSGGAETQYF. CDR3 sequence (DNA): TGTGCCAGCAGCCCCTGTGACTCCGGGGGGGCGGAGACCCAGTACTTC.